This TCR beta chain is from a study of blood T cell repertoires in COVID-19. Study details: Researchers got acute and convalescent COVID-19 samples from the United States, Italy and Spain. T cells, B-cell-depleted T cells, or PBMCs supplied cDNA or gDNA.

This CDR3 has 17 residues. Germline V gives CDR1 MNHNS, CDR2 SASEGT. V was shortened by 0 bases and J by 3 bases, with 18 bases between the two germline ends. Authors' data handling: Amplification of reference gene primers provided the estimated nucleated cell counts. Sequencing was performed with immunoSEQ multiplex PCR; in TCRdb, only in-frame clones are kept and a portion is missing. V and J calls and clone size are given by that table; D and trimming were obtained from the DNA. The table records 150,000 to 200,000 clones, under 85% of them present only once. Sequenced material: peripheral blood. The V and J genes are TRBV6-1 and TRBJ2-7; D might be TRBD1 (6 bases). The source of this sequence is a human donor in a cohort sampled during active COVID-19. The CDR3 here is CASSEAGIRGDYYEQYF. The CDR3, as DNA: TGTGCCAGCAGTGAAGCAGGGATCAGGGGTGATTACTACGAGCAGTACTTC.